This T cell receptor (beta chain) is from a study of shared clonotypes between healthy human individuals. With 1 base removed from V and 4 bases from J, the gap between germline ends came to 8 bases. Germline V gives CDR1 SGHRS, CDR2 YFSETQ. The CDR3 has 14 residues. Using immunoSEQ multiplex PCR, the repertoire was profiled, and TCRdb retains in-frame clones only, with some absent. The sample consists of 2,500,000 or so clones, roughly 92% of them appearing once. The clonotype comes from a man aged 18 to 29 in good health. Some clones in this sample may be carry-over from other donors' samples. The chain couples TRBV5-1 to TRBJ2-2; a possible D gene is TRBD1 (6 bases). Sequencing was done on a sample of naive CD4+ T cells from PBMCs. Regarding subset: CD45RA+ positively selected. CDR3 sequence: CASSLLGATGELFF. The DNA of the CDR3 is TGCGCCAGCAGCTTGTTGGGGGCCACCGGGGAGCTGTTTTTT.